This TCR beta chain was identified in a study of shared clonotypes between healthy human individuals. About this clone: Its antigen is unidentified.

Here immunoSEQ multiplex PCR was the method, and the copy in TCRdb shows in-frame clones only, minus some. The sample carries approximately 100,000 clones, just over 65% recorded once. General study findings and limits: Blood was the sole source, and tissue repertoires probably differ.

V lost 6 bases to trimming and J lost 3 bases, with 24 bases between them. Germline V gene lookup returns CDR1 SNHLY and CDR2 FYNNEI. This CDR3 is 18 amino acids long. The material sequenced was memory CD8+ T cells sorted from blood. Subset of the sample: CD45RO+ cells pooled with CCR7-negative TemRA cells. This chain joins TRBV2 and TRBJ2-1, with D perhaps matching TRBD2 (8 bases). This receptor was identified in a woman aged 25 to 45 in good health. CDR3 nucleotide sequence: TGTGCCAGCAGGAAGGACCCGGGGGGGACAGAACACTACAATGAGCAGTTCTTC. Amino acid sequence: CASRKDPGGTEHYNEQFF.